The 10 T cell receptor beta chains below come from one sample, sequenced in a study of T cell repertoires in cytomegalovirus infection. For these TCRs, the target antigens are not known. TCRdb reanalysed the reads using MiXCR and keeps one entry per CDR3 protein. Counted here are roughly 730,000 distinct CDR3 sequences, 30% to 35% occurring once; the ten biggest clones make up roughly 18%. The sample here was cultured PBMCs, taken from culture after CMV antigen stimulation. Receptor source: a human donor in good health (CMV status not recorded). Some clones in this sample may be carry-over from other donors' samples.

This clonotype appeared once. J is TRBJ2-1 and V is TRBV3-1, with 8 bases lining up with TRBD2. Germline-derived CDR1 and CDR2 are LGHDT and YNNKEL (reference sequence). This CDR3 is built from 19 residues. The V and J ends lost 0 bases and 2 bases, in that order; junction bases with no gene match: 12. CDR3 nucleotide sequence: TGTGCCAGCAGCCAAGAACCCCAAAGGCGGGGGGCTGCCTACAATGAGCAGTTCTTC. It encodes CASSQEPQRRGAAYNEQFF.

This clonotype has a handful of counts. The CDR3 DNA follows: TGTGCCAGCAGTGAAGATACTAGCGGCCTTTACAATGAGCAGTTCTTC. This translates into CASSEDTSGLYNEQFF. V usage is TRBV6-1 and J usage is TRBJ2-1; TRBD2 aligns across 8 bases. This CDR3 contains 16 residues. From germline, CDR1 is MNHNS and CDR2 SASEGT. Trimming cost V 1 base and J 4 bases; bases outside gene matches: 6.

The CDR3 sequence: CASSSGGTSGLRPDTQYF. CDR3 in DNA: TGTGCCAGCAGCTCAGGGGGGACTAGCGGGTTGCGTCCAGATACGCAGTATTTT. The chain combines TRBV7-6 with TRBJ2-3, with 12 bases identical to TRBD2. Germline CDR1 and CDR2: SGHVS and FNYEAQ. The CDR3 is made up of 18 amino acids. V shed 4 bases, J shed 4 bases, and the junction held 12 bases outside the gene matches. Variable domain in full (rest from reference TRBV7-6 and TRBJ2-3): GAGVSQSPRYKVTKRGQDVALRCDPISGHVSLYWYRQALGQGPEFLTYFNYEAQQDKSGLPNDRFSAERPEGSISTLTIQRTEQRDSAMYRCASSSGGTSGLRPDTQYFGPGTRLTVL.

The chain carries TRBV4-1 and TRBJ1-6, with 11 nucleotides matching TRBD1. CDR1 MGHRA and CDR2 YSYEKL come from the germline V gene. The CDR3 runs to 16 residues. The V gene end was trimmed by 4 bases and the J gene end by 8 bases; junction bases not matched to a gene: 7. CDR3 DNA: TGCGCCAGCAGCCTCCCCCGGGACAGGGGGTATTCACCCCTCCACTTT. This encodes CASSLPRDRGYSPLHF.

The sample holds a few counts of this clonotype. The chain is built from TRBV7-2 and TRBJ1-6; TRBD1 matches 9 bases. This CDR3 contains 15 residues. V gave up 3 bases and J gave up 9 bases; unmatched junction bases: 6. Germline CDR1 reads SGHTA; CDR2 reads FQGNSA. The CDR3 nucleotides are TGTGCCAGCAGCTTTTTGGGACAGGGAAGTTCACCCCTCCACTTT. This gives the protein CASSFLGQGSSPLHF.

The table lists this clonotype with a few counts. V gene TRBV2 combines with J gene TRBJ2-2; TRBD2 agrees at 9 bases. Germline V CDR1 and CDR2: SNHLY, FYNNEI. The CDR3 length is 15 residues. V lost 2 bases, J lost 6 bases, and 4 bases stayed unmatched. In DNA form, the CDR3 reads TGTGCCAGCAGTGAACTGGCGGGAGGGTCCGGGGAGCTGTTTTTT. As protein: CASSELAGGSGELFF.

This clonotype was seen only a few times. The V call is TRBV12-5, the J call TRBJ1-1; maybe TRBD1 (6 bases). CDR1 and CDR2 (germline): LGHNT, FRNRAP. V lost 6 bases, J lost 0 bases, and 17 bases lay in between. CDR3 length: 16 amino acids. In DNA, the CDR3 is TGTGCTAGTGGAGTGAGCTTAGGGGGGCTGAACACTGAAGCTTTCTTT. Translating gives CASGVSLGGLNTEAFF.

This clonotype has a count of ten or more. The DNA of the CDR3 is TGTGCCAGCAGCTCAACGCAGAATCCGTCCTACGAGCAGTACTTC. Translation gives CASSSTQNPSYEQYF. This chain links TRBV7-9 with TRBJ2-7; D ambiguous. The CDR3 has 15 amino acids. Between the trimmed V and J ends, which lost 4 bases and 1 base, there was a span of 14 bases. Per the germline V gene, CDR1 is SEHNR and CDR2 is FQNEAQ (reference sequence).

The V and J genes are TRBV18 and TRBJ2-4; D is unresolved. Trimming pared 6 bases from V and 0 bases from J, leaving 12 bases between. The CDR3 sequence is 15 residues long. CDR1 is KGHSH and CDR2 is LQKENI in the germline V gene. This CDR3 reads CASSPDGGAKNIQYF. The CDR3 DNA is TGTGCCAGCTCGCCGGATGGTGGAGCCAAAAACATTCAGTACTTC.

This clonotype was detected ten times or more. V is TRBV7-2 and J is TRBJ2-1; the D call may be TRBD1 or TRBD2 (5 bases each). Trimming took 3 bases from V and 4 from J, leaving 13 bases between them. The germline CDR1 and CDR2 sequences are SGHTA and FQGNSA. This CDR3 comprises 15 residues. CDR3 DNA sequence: TGTGCCAGCAGCTTGCTGGGACCCAAGTACAATGAGCAGTTCTTC. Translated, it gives CASSLLGPKYNEQFF.